This T cell receptor beta chain appears in the sequencing data of a study of human T cells and chemical hapten exposure (TCRdb year 2021). Concerning the study at large: For sensitization, 2% DPC in acetone was applied to a 2 cm by 2 cm area of upper inner arm skin. Weekly therapeutic DPC doses were additionally applied to the scalp of patients throughout the roughly 23-week study period. Patch tests used Finn chambers with 0.01% DPC on the upper back, scored after 6 days by International Contact Dermatitis Research Group standards. Most of the patients in the cohort were female, and the cohort covered alopecia areata with under or over 50% scalp involvement, alopecia totalis and alopecia universalis. The libraries were sequenced as a pool, and the TCR yield per sample differed mostly because of small variations in library volumes within the pool. This study followed changes in the peripheral blood TCR repertoire in vivo during primary and secondary sensitization of alopecia patients to the hapten diphenylcyclopropenone (DPC). Blood was sampled from patients pre-sensitization (week 0) and at 2, 6 and about 24 weeks after DPC sensitization. Approximately 30 alopecia patients provided blood for TCR sequencing at one to four time points (pre-sensitization, 2, 6 and 24 weeks).

The method behind the library was RACE. TCRdb names NextSeq 500 as the instrument used. During library preparation, unique molecular identifiers were attached to individual cDNA molecules so that TCRs could be counted in a quantitative, reproducible way. Each blood RNA sample was used to sequence both TCR alpha and TCR beta chains. The paper's processing steps were these. Samples had a median of about 90,000 TCRs, with a range from roughly 20,000 to 690,600. The Decombinator software suite was used to annotate the V, J and CDR3 of the TCR reads. For the PS versus PT1 abundance plots, all samples were subsampled to the same number of TCRs (28,000). TCRs were defined as expanded if absent before sensitization and observed at least eight times at the 2-week time point. TCRdb's own reprocessing of the public reads used fastp at Q25 and MiXCR and kept productive beta chains. Each CDR3 protein gets just one entry, which takes the most common genes and DNA from the rows behind it. TCRdb's processing, not the authors', yielded these V and J calls. This sample is represented by about 350,000 distinct CDR3 sequences; about 6% of them were singletons. The ten largest make up roughly 5.4% of the sample.

The time point label, read with the paper, signifies: patch test 2, 6 weeks after DPC sensitization. Per the publication, the treatment or condition label means: therapeutic diphenylcyclopropenone sensitization with weekly scalp DPC. Blood at each patch-test visit was drawn before the patch test was applied. To be eligible, patients had to be aged 18 to 70, diagnosed with alopecia and judged suitable for DPC therapy, while pregnant patients were excluded. Total RNA was extracted from unfractionated whole blood that had been collected in Tempus Blood RNA tubes. This clonotype was counted ten times or more. Its antigen target is currently unknown. No per-base quality is available; no much larger clone lies one base away. Study-level results and caveats: Alopecia, a presumed autoimmune disease, was present in all patients, so the immune response of the patients might differ from that of healthy individuals. Patch test score was positively correlated with the number of PT1 expanded TCRs, with significance at thresholds 8, 16 and 32 but not at 4. No change with DPC sensitization was found in the number of TCRs above 1 in 1000 frequency, and no evidence of global repertoire structure alterations was found. After repeated subsampling, the strength of the expansion versus patch-test correlation and the threshold at which it became significant changed. Compared with pre-sensitization or healthy control sets, expanded TCRs formed significantly more large CDR3 similarity clusters, which is consistent with antigen-driven responses.

CDR1 and CDR2, per the germline V gene, are SQVTM and ANQGSEA. Measured from the cysteine to the phenylalanine, the CDR3 is 14 residues long. Only the CDR3 DNA is retained, 42 bases long and in frame from the first base. Trimming leaves V shorter by 3 bases and J shorter by 4 bases, with the junction holding 5 bases beyond the gene matches. The sample consisted of whole blood, taken in connection with sensitization to the hapten diphenylcyclopropenone (DPC). The sequence links TRBV29-1 to TRBJ1-1, and 10 bases in between align with TRBD1. This clonotype was obtained from a woman aged 18-35 years with alopecia areata. Some clones in this sample may be carry-over from other donors' samples. The DNA reads TGCAGCGTTGATGACAGGGGGCGAGGCACTGAAGCTTTCTTT. It translates as CSVDDRGRGTEAFF.